This T cell receptor (beta chain) emerged from a study of blood T cell repertoires in COVID-19. Individuals drawn from approximately 22 US areas were about 18 to 95 years old. Assay: immunoSEQ multiplex PCR; the TCRdb copy retains only in-frame clones and omits some. The data show around 140,000 clones, roughly 89% seen once. Sequencing was done on a sample of PBMCs or T cells enriched from blood (not recorded which). The TCR originated in a man aged 50-60 years who had recovered from COVID-19.

Written as DNA, the CDR3 is TGTGCCAGCAGTTGGCAGACAGTTTCTTCTGGAAACACCATATATTTT. It is translated as CASSWQTVSSGNTIYF. The chain has TRBV28 and TRBJ1-3; D possibly corresponds to TRBD1 (5 bases). Trimming left V 4 bases short and J 1 base short, with 14 bases between. Germline values: CDR1 MDHEN, CDR2 SYDVKM. This CDR3 is 16 amino acids long.